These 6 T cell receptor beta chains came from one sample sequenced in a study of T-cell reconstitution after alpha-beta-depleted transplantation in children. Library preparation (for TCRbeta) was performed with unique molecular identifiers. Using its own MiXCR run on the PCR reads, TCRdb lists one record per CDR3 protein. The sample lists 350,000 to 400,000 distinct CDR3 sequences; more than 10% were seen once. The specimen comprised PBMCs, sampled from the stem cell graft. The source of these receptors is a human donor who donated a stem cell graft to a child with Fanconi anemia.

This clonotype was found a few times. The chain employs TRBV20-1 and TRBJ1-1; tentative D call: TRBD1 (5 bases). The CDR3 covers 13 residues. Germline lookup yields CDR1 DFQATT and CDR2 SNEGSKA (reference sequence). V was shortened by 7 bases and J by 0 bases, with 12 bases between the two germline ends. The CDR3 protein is CSGWGRMNTEAFF. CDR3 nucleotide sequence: TGCAGTGGATGGGGGAGGATGAACACTGAAGCTTTCTTT.

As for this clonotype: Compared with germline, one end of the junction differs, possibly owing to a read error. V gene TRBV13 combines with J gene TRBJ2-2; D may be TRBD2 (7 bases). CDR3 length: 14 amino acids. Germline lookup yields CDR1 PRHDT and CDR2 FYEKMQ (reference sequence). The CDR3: CASGRGANSGELFF. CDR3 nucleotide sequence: TGTGCCAGCGGCCGGGGGGCGAACTCCGGGGAGCTGTTTTTT.

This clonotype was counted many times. The CDR3 loop reads CATTPDRGVGGELFF. In DNA form, the CDR3 reads TGTGCCACCACCCCGGACAGGGGGGTCGGCGGGGAGCTGTTTTTT. V is TRBV10-3 and J is TRBJ2-2; 10 bases match TRBD1. With V trimmed by 10 bases and J by 7 bases, 12 bases remained unmatched. The germline V gene has CDR1 ENHRY and CDR2 SYGVKD. CDR3 size: 15 residues.

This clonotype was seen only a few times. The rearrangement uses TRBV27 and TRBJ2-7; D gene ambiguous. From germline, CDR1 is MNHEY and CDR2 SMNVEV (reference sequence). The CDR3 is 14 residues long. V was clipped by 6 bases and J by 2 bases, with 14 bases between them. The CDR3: CASSSQLGTYEQYV. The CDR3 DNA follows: TGTGCCAGCAGCTCTCAACTGGGTACCTACGAGCAGTACGTC.

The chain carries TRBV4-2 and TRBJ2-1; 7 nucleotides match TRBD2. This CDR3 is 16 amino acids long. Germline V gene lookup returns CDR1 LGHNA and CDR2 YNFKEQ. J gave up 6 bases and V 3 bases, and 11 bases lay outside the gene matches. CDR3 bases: TGTGCCAGCAGCCAGATGGGAGGGGCTCGGGGCAATGAGCAGTTCTTC. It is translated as CASSQMGGARGNEQFF.

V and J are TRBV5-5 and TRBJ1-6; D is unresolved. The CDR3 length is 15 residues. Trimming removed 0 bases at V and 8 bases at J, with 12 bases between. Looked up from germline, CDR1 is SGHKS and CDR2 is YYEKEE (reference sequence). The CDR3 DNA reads TGTGCCAGCAGCTTGGGCCAGGCCGGGGATTCACCCCTCCACTTT. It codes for CASSLGQAGDSPLHF.